The present T cell receptor beta chain was sequenced within a study of blood T cell repertoires in COVID-19. As for the study in general: The cDNA or gDNA used as material had been derived from T cells, B-cell-depleted T cells, or PBMCs.

In the original processing: Reference gene primers were amplified, and this amplification served to estimate nucleated cell counts. TCRdb's copy holds only in-frame clones and misses some; the assay was immunoSEQ multiplex PCR. D and trimming come from the DNA, and the V and J calls and clone size come from that table. Of approximately 290,000 clones listed, about nine tenths are singletons. A word on this clone: Other DNA variants within this sample encode the same CDR3.

CDR1 and CDR2 from the germline V gene are SQVTM and ANQGSEA. The junction had 3 bases not matched to a gene; V was cut back by 6 bases and J by 2 bases. The CDR3 is made up of 13 amino acids. The rearrangement uses TRBV29-1 and TRBJ1-2; 10 nucleotides line up with TRBD1. The sequence was collected from a woman in her thirties with COVID-19, enrolled during active disease. Material: peripheral blood. The CDR3 loop is CSVGTGANYGYTF. CDR3 DNA sequence: TGCAGCGTGGGGACAGGGGCGAACTATGGCTACACCTTC.